This is a list of T cell receptor beta chains from one sample in a study of blood T cell repertoires in COVID-19. TCRdb keeps only in-frame clones here, not all; method: immunoSEQ multiplex PCR. There are approximately 230,000 clones in the sample; 70% to 85% occur only once, and 15% lies in the top ten. Sequenced input: PBMCs or T cells enriched from blood (not recorded which). The receptor set was obtained from a man in his forties or fifties who had recovered from COVID-19. CDR3s include the opening cysteine and the closing phenylalanine or tryptophan. Each record gives: V gene, CDR3 length, J gene, CDR3 protein.

V: TRBV3-1/TRBV3-2
length: 16
J: TRBJ2-3
CDR3: CASSQAGARWADTQYF

V: TRBV30
length: 12
J: TRBJ1-1
CDR3: CAWSEGGAEAFF

V: TRBV2
length: 13
J: TRBJ1-4
CDR3: CASSGQRDEKLFF

V: TRBV2
length: 13
J: TRBJ2-3
CDR3: CASCRDREDTQYF

V: TRBV6-5
length: 15
J: TRBJ1-4
CDR3: CASSYSPNRKEKLFF

V: TRBV11-3
length: 12
J: TRBJ2-2
CDR3: CASSPRQGELFF

V: TRBV5-5
length: 14
J: TRBJ2-3
CDR3: CASSLSGHTDTQYF

V: TRBV11-2
length: 16
J: TRBJ1-1
CDR3: CASSPTTVSSNTEAFF

V: TRBV15
length: 13
J: TRBJ1-2
CDR3: CATSRGRTYGYTF

V: TRBV18
length: 16
J: TRBJ2-2
CDR3: CASSPGQALKGGELFF

V: TRBV24-1
length: 14
J: TRBJ2-1
CDR3: CATSDHRDYNEQFF

V: TRBV6-2/TRBV6-3
length: 13
J: TRBJ2-7
CDR3: CASSSPIPGEQYF

V: TRBV28
length: 16
J: TRBJ1-5
CDR3: CASRDRGLRGNQPQHF